This TCR beta chain was recovered during a study of blood T cell repertoires in COVID-19. About the research overall: The United States, Italy and Spain supplied acute and convalescent COVID-19 samples. T cells, B-cell-depleted T cells, or PBMCs provided the cDNA or gDNA that served as material.

Authors' data handling: Reference gene primers were amplified, and this amplification served to estimate nucleated cell counts. The method was immunoSEQ multiplex PCR; TCRdb's version includes in-frame clones alone and lacks a portion of them. Clone size and V and J calls were adopted from that table, with D and trimming inferred from the DNA. Here the sample spans under 300,000 clones, 70% to 85% being singletons. A Seattle source enrolled patients during active infection and followed them longitudinally. With V trimmed by 2 bases and J by 8 bases, 2 bases remained unmatched. Looked up from germline, CDR1 is MRHNA and CDR2 is SNTAGT. CDR3 length: 15 amino acids.

Sequenced input: peripheral blood. This clonotype originated in a human donor with COVID-19, enrolled during active disease. The donor label of this sample is uncertain. The chain carries TRBV6-4 and TRBJ2-1; 14 bases line up with TRBD2. For the CDR3, the DNA is TGTGCCAGCAGTGACGGGACTAGCGGGAGCGATGAGCAGTTCTTC. The encoded protein is CASSDGTSGSDEQFF.